Listed below are T cell receptor beta chains from one sample, sequenced in a study of T cell responses to AZD1222 COVID-19 vaccine. Profiled with immunoSEQ multiplex PCR; TCRdb holds only in-frame clones, not every one. The sample carries roughly 140,000 clones, approximately 90% recorded once. This sample comprised peripheral blood, obtained on day 0 of AZD1222 vaccination. These receptors came from an adult in good health. The CDR3 runs from the conserved cysteine through the conserved F or W. The D gene is left open where the match is weak. Clone size is stated in some rows and not others, as once, few, many or a class when expanded.

j_gene,abundance,d_gene,v_gene,CDR3nt,CDR3aa
TRBJ2-7,.,.,TRBV3-1/TRBV3-2,TGTGCCAGCAGCAGAATATGGGGGAGGTCGTACTTC,CASSRIWGRSYF
TRBJ2-7,once,.,TRBV6-5,TGTGCCAGCAGTCCCGCCGGACCCTACGAGCAGTACTTC,CASSPAGPYEQYF
TRBJ1-6,once,.,TRBV28,TGTGCCAGCAGTTTTGGGACGCCAAGGTCACCCCTCCACTTT,CASSFGTPRSPLHF
TRBJ2-6,.,.,TRBV5-4,TGTGCCAGCAGCCCGGGCGGAGCCTCTGGGGCCAACGTCCTGACTTTC,CASSPGGASGANVLTF
TRBJ1-2,few,.,TRBV5-1,TGCGCCAGCAGCTTGACCCGGACGTACGGCTACACCTTC,CASSLTRTYGYTF
TRBJ2-5,.,TRBD2,TRBV7-3,TGTGCCAGCAGCCCAGCGGGAGGGCCCGGGGAGACCCAGTACTTC,CASSPAGGPGETQYF
TRBJ1-2,once,.,TRBV27,TGTGCCAGCAGTTTAGTCGCTTTAGGGTATGGCTACACCTTC,CASSLVALGYGYTF
TRBJ2-2,.,.,TRBV7-3,TGTGCCAGCAGCTTTATCGGGACGTCGAACACCGGGGAGCTGTTTTTT,CASSFIGTSNTGELFF
TRBJ1-2,.,.,TRBV19,TGTGCCAGTAGTATATTTCAGGGGATGGATGGCTACACCTTC,CASSIFQGMDGYTF
TRBJ1-4,.,.,TRBV5-6,TGTGCCAGCAGCCGGAAGGGCCCCGCAACTAATGAAAAACTGTTTTTT,CASSRKGPATNEKLFF
TRBJ2-5,.,TRBD2,TRBV19,TGTGCCAGTAGGCTCGGACTAGCGAGAGAGACCCAGTACTTC,CASRLGLARETQYF
TRBJ2-3,.,.,TRBV11-2,TGTGCCAGCAGCGGGGTTAGGGAACGGTATGCCACGCAGTATTTT,CASSGVRERYATQYF
TRBJ2-3,.,TRBD2,TRBV5-1,TGCGCCAGCAGCTTGCCCCGGACTAGCGGGAGCTCCTCTAGCACAGATACGCAGTATTTT,CASSLPRTSGSSSSTDTQYF
TRBJ1-1,once,TRBD1,TRBV7-2,TGTGCCAGCAGCTTAGCGGGACAGTTGAACACTGAAGCTTTCTTT,CASSLAGQLNTEAFF
TRBJ1-6,.,.,TRBV18,TGTGCCAGCTCACCATATGCCGGCCAGGATTCACCCCTCCACTTT,CASSPYAGQDSPLHF